This TCR beta chain emerged from a study of control samples from healthy donors and cancer patients. J gave up 1 base and V 3 bases, and 4 bases lay outside the gene matches. Germline assignment: CDR1 LGHNA and CDR2 YSLEER. This CDR3 is built from 16 residues. Sequencing used immunoSEQ multiplex PCR; TCRdb keeps in-frame clones, though not all of them. The data hold 400,000 to 500,000 clones, with 75% to 95% observed a single time. J is TRBJ1-5 and V is TRBV4-3; TRBD1 matches at 9 bases. This sequence originates from a man in his forties with head and neck cancer. The sequenced sample consisted of PBMCs. The CDR3: CASSHGTGLSNQPQHF. The CDR3 DNA reads TGCGCCAGCAGCCACGGGACAGGGCTAAGCAATCAGCCCCAGCATTTT.